Listed below are T cell receptor beta chains from one sample, sequenced in a study of human T cells and chemical hapten exposure. TCRdb re-called the RACE reads through MiXCR, storing one row per CDR3 protein. The repertoire consists of about 380,000 distinct CDR3 sequences, with roughly 5% occurring once and the leading ten covering 2.5% to 3%. This material consisted of whole blood, taken in connection with sensitization to the hapten diphenylcyclopropenone (DPC). The receptors were sampled from a woman between 50 and 59 years old with alopecia areata. Some clones in this sample may be carry-over from other donors' samples. Each CDR3 is given without its conserved first and last residue.

J: TRBJ2-7; V: TRBV6-5; CDR3: ASNPPGQGAYEQY
J: TRBJ2-7; V: TRBV7-9; CDR3: ASSLKLAGGLDSYEQY
J: TRBJ1-6; V: TRBV4-1; CDR3: ASSQGQHLVSSPLH
J: TRBJ2-1; V: TRBV28; CDR3: ASSLPGDRQF
J: TRBJ2-5; V: TRBV7-8; CDR3: ASIAGRGRYQETQY
J: TRBJ2-7; V: TRBV7-9; CDR3: ASSPPDSGDYEQY
J: TRBJ1-5; V: TRBV6-6; CDR3: ASSPIGTGNQPQH
J: TRBJ1-2; V: TRBV20-1; CDR3: SARREKVNGYT
J: TRBJ1-6; V: TRBV6-5; CDR3: ASRIFRGTVNSPLH
J: TRBJ2-3; V: TRBV10-3; CDR3: AISDRGDTQY
J: TRBJ2-4; V: TRBV11-2; CDR3: ASSHRTGKAKNIQY
J: TRBJ2-7; V: TRBV29-1; CDR3: SVESGGRY
J: TRBJ2-1; V: TRBV12-3/TRBV12-4; CDR3: AARGSDPNEQF
J: TRBJ2-7; V: TRBV12-3/TRBV12-4; CDR3: ASSLGQPAGEQY
J: TRBJ1-6; V: TRBV4-3; CDR3: ASSQDTTGANSPLH
J: TRBJ1-1; V: TRBV15; CDR3: ATGQSTEAF
J: TRBJ2-6; V: TRBV7-2; CDR3: ASSLWLGRPSSGANVLT
J: TRBJ2-7; V: TRBV28; CDR3: ASLPRSGYEQY
J: TRBJ2-4; V: TRBV12-3/TRBV12-4; CDR3: ASIGPAGDQY
J: TRBJ1-2; V: TRBV10-3; CDR3: AISGEGYGYT
J: TRBJ2-1; V: TRBV7-7; CDR3: ASSKDRGNDEQF
J: TRBJ1-4; V: TRBV3-1; CDR3: ASSPQWSEEKLF
J: TRBJ1-1; V: TRBV25-1; CDR3: ASRGAGGGTEAF
J: TRBJ2-7; V: TRBV6-2/TRBV6-3; CDR3: ASSLGLAEEQY